Each of the 15 T cell receptor beta chains below was sequenced from the same sample in a study of identical twins. TCRdb itself ran the 5' RACE reads through MiXCR, one entry per CDR3 protein. The table shows 1.5 million to 2 million distinct CDR3 sequences, with under 35% occurring only once. The sequencing input was cord blood. These receptors all come from a newborn girl in good health.

This clonotype came up a few times. The rearrangement joins TRBV12-3 or TRBV12-4 to TRBJ2-7, with 8 bases identical to TRBD2. TRBJ2-5 matches the DNA end more closely, so the J call is doubtful. The CDR3 has 12 residues. The CDR3: CASSFRGGTQYF. The CDR3 DNA reads as TGTGCCAGCAGTTTCCGGGGGGGGACCCAGTACTTC.

The chain has TRBV6-5 and TRBJ2-7, with 9 positions matching TRBD2. CDR1 MNHEY and CDR2 SVGAGI come from the germline V gene. V shed 2 bases, J shed 1 base, and the junction held 6 bases outside the gene matches. This CDR3 contains 16 residues. The CDR3 DNA is TGTGCCAGCAGTTACAAAGTAGCGGGAGAGTCCTACGAGCAGTACTTC. It specifies CASSYKVAGESYEQYF.

This clonotype has more than one count but fewer than ten. V usage is TRBV6-5 and J usage is TRBJ2-7; 14 bases are a match to TRBD2. Germline V lookup: CDR1 MNHEY, CDR2 SVGAGI. This CDR3 is built from 20 residues. With V trimmed by 1 base and J by 0 bases, 11 bases remained unmatched. CDR3 amino acids: CASSYYARLAGGPSSYEQYF. The CDR3 nucleotides read TGTGCCAGCAGTTACTACGCTCGACTAGCGGGGGGGCCCAGCTCCTACGAGCAGTACTTC.

This chain connects TRBV4-2 to TRBJ2-5; D ambiguous. CDR3 length equals 15 residues. The V and J ends lost 1 base and 5 bases respectively, with 14 bases between them. The germline V gene has CDR1 LGHNA and CDR2 YNFKEQ. CDR3 protein: CASSQGSASRETQYF. The CDR3, as DNA: TGTGCCAGCAGCCAAGGAAGTGCGAGTAGGGAGACCCAGTACTTC.

In its sample, this clonotype was seen a few times. CDR3 coding DNA: TGTGCCACCAGTGATTGGCAGGGGTTCCAAGAGACCCAGTACTTC. This sequence encodes CATSDWQGFQETQYF. The chain couples TRBV24-1 to TRBJ2-5, with a possible D match to TRBD1 (6 bases). With 2 bases removed from V and 1 base from J, the gap between germline ends came to 10 bases. Per germline, CDR1 KGHDR and CDR2 SFDVKD. The CDR3 extends over 15 amino acids.

The chain has TRBV4-1 and TRBJ1-5; the D gene is possibly TRBD1 (6 bases). CDR3 size: 16 residues. Trimming pared 0 bases from V and 1 base from J, leaving 10 bases between. CDR1 is MGHRA and CDR2 is YSYEKL in the germline V gene. This CDR3 is CASSQEGAGSNQPQHF. The DNA for the CDR3 is TGCGCCAGCAGCCAAGAGGGGGCAGGAAGCAATCAGCCCCAGCATTTT.

This chain links TRBV20-1 with TRBJ2-1; 11 bases are a match to TRBD1. The end of the DNA is better explained by TRBJ2-7, so the J call may be wrong. Germline loops: CDR1 DFQATT, CDR2 SNEGSKA (reference sequence). This CDR3 spans 14 amino acids. Written as DNA, the CDR3 is TGCAGTGTTAGGACAGGGGGCTCCTACAATGAGCAGTACTTC. It is translated as CSVRTGGSYNEQYF.

This clonotype was seen a few times. The DNA for the CDR3 is TGCGCCAGCAGCTTGGCATCTAGCGGGTACAACAATGAGCAGTTCTTC. It codes for CASSLASSGYNNEQFF. V is TRBV5-1 and J is TRBJ2-1, with 8 nucleotides matching TRBD2. With 0 bases clipped from V and 5 bases from J, the junction kept 7 bases outside the gene matches. Germline CDR1 reads SGHRS; CDR2 reads YFSETQ. The CDR3 consists of 16 residues.

This clonotype was recorded a few times. The chain uses TRBV29-1 and TRBJ2-3, with 12 bases identical to TRBD1. The CDR3 is 12 amino acids. Germline V lookup: CDR1 SQVTM, CDR2 ANQGSEA. This CDR3 reads CSGTGGADTQYF. The CDR3 DNA follows: TGCAGTGGGACAGGGGGCGCAGATACGCAGTATTTT.

This clonotype was observed a few times. V is TRBV6-1 and J is TRBJ2-1, with TRBD1 matching over 9 bases. This CDR3 region has 16 residues. The ends lost 2 bases at V and 4 bases at J; junction bases unmatched: 6. Germline assignment: CDR1 MNHNS and CDR2 SASEGT. Here the CDR3 reads CASSELAGTGYNEQFF. In DNA form, the CDR3 reads TGTGCCAGCAGTGAACTTGCCGGGACAGGGTACAATGAGCAGTTCTTC.

This clonotype has only a few counts. The chain joins TRBV20-1 to TRBJ2-2; 9 positions match TRBD1. Looked up from germline, CDR1 is DFQATT and CDR2 is SNEGSKA (reference sequence). CDR3 length: 17 residues. V gave up 3 bases and J gave up 5 bases; unmatched junction bases: 13. The CDR3 nucleotides read TGCAGTGCTAGCACAAGAGGGGGACAGGGAAAAACCGGGGAGCTGTTTTTT. Translating gives CSASTRGGQGKTGELFF.

Only a few counts were recorded for this clonotype. V is TRBV10-3 and J is TRBJ2-5, with D perhaps matching TRBD1 (5 bases). The CDR3 loop spans 12 amino acids. Germline values: CDR1 ENHRY, CDR2 SYGVKD. The V and J ends lost 8 bases and 5 bases respectively, with 12 bases between them. The CDR3 is CAIGQGRETQYF. DNA of the CDR3: TGTGCCATCGGTCAGGGTCGGGAGACCCAGTACTTC.

V gene TRBV20-1 combines with J gene TRBJ2-1; D call uncertain. V lost 3 bases and J 8 bases, leaving 14 bases between the germline ends. CDR1 and CDR2 (germline): DFQATT, SNEGSKA (reference sequence). The CDR3 is made up of 13 amino acids. The CDR3 DNA reads TGCAGTGCTAGCCGCAATCCCTCGGATGAGCAGTTCTTC. It is translated as CSASRNPSDEQFF.

This clonotype showed up many times. V gene TRBV2 combines with J gene TRBJ2-5; D is perhaps TRBD2 (6 bases). Germline V lookup: CDR1 SNHLY, CDR2 FYNNEI. The CDR3 covers 13 residues. V gave up 4 bases and J gave up 4 bases, with 10 bases separating them. CDR3 protein: CASSGRGRETQYF. The CDR3 DNA is TGTGCCAGCAGTGGGAGGGGTCGAGAGACCCAGTACTTC.

This clonotype has more than one count but fewer than ten. The V gene is TRBV20-1, the J gene TRBJ2-3; 9 nucleotides agree with TRBD1. Looked up from germline, CDR1 is DFQATT and CDR2 is SNEGSKA (reference sequence). The CDR3 totals 15 residues. V was pared by 2 bases and J by 4 bases, with 7 bases of the junction left unmatched. Here the CDR3 DNA reads TGCAGTGCTAGACGGACAGGGGTGGTGGCAGATACGCAGTATTTT. Translating gives CSARRTGVVADTQYF.